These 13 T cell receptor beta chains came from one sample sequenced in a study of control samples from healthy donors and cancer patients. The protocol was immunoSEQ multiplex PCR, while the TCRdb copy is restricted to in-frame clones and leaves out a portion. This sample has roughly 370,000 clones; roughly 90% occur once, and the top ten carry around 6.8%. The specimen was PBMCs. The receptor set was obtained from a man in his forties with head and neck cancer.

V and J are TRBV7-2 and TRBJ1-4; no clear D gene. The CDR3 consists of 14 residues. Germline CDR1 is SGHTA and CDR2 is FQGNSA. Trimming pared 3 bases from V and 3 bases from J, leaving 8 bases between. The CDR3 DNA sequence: TGTGCCAGCAGCTTTAACTCGCCTAATGAAAAACTGTTTTTT. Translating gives CASSFNSPNEKLFF.

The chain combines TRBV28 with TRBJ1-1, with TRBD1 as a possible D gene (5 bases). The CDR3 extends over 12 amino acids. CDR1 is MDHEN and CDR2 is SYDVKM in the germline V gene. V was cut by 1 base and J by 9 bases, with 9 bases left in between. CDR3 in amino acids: CASSLLTEKAFF. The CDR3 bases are TGTGCCAGCAGTTTATTGACAGAGAAAGCTTTCTTT. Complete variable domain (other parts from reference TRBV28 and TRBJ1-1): DVKVTQSSRYLVKRTGEKVFLECVQDMDHENMFWYRQDPGLGLRLIYFSYDVKMKEKGDIPEGYSVSREKKERFSLILESASTNQTSMYLCASSLLTEKAFFGQGTRLTVV.

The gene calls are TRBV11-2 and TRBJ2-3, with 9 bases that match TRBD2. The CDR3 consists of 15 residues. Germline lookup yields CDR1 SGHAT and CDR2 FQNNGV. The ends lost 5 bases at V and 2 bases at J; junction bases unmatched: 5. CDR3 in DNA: TGTGCCAGCAGCCCGAGACTAGCGGACACAGATACGCAGTATTTT. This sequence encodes CASSPRLADTDTQYF.

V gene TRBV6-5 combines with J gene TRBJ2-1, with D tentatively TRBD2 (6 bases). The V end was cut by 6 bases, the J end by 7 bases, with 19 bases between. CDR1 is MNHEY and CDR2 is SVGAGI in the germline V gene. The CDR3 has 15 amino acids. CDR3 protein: CASSPRTTSGNEQFF. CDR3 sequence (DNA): TGTGCCAGCAGCCCCAGGACTACGTCTGGGAATGAGCAGTTCTTC.

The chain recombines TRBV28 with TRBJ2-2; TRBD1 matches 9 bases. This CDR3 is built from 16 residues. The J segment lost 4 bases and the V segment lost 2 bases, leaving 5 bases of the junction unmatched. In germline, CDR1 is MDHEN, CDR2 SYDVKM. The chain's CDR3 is CASSLPGTGPTGELFF. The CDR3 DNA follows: TGTGCCAGCAGTTTACCCGGGACAGGGCCCACCGGGGAGCTGTTTTTT.

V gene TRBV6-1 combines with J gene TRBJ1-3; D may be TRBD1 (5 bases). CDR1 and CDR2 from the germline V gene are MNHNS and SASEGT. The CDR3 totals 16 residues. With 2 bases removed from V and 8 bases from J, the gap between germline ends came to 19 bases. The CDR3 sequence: CASSESGTWDYYTIYF. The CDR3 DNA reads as TGTGCCAGCAGTGAATCCGGGACCTGGGATTACTACACCATATATTTT.

In DNA form, the CDR3 reads TGCGCCAGCAGTGAGTCGGCACCCCCAGATACGCAGTATTTT. Residues: CASSESAPPDTQYF. The chain links TRBV10-1 to TRBJ2-3; D uncertain. This CDR3 comprises 14 residues. Trimming took 0 bases from V and 4 from J, leaving 8 bases between them. Germline CDR1 and CDR2: WNHNN and SYGVQD (reference sequence).

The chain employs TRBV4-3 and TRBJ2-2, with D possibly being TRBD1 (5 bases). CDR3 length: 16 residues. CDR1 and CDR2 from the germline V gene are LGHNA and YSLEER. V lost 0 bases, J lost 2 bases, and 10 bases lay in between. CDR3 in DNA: TGCGCCAGCAGCCAAGATTCCAGGGTAAACACCGGGGAGCTGTTTTTT. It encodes CASSQDSRVNTGELFF.

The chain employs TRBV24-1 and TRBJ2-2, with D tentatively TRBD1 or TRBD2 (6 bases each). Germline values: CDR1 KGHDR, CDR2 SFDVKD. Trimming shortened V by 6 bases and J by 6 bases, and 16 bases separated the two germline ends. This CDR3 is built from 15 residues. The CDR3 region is CATSQEEEGAGELFF. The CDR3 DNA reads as TGTGCCACCAGTCAAGAAGAGGAGGGGGCCGGGGAGCTGTTTTTT.

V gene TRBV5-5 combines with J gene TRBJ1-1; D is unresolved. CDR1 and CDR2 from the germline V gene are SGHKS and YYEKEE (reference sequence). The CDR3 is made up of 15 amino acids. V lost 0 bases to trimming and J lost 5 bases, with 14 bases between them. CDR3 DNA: TGTGCCAGCAGCTTGGCTGGAGGGATCGCAACTGAAGCTTTCTTT. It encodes CASSLAGGIATEAFF.

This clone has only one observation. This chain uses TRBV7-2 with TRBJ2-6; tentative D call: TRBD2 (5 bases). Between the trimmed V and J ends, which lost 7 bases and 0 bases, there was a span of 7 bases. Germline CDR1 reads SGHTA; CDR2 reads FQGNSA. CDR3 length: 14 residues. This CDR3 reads CASTADSGANVLTF. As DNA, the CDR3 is TGTGCCAGCACAGCGGACTCTGGGGCCAACGTCCTGACTTTC.

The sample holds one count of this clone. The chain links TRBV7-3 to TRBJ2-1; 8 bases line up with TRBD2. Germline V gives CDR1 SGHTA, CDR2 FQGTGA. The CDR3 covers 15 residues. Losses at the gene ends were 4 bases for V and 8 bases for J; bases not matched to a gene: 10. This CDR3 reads CASSSRGLAADEQFF. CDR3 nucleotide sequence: TGTGCCAGCAGCTCAAGAGGACTAGCAGCAGATGAGCAGTTCTTC.

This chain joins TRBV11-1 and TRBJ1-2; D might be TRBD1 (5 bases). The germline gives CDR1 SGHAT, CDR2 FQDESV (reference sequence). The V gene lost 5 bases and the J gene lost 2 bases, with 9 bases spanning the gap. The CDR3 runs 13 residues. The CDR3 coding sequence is TGTGCCAGCAGCCGGGGACCAAACTATGGCTACACCTTC. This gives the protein CASSRGPNYGYTF.